This entry is about one TCR beta chain. The antigen is unknown. Only in-frame clones appear in the TCRdb table, and some are missing; sequencing was by immunoSEQ multiplex PCR. The sample includes under 200,000 clones, 86% of them seen just once. V shed 4 bases and J 2 bases; nucleotides not matched to a gene: 2. Germline V gene lookup returns CDR1 SGHTA and CDR2 FQGTGA. This CDR3 has 15 amino acids. This specimen comes from a study of cytomegalovirus exposure and HLA in healthy donors. The study, taken as a whole, reports: Some TCR beta chains (more than 150 of them) were listed as cytomegalovirus-associated.

The receptor comes from a woman aged 30 to 39 in good health and CMV-seronegative. This sequence joins TRBV7-3 and TRBJ2-3; 11 bases line up with TRBD2. Sequencing input: PBMCs. CDR3 bases: TGTGCCAGCAGCTCGACTAGCGGGACCACAGATACGCAGTATTTT. It specifies CASSSTSGTTDTQYF.